The 21 T cell receptor beta chains listed next were all sequenced from one sample in a study of post-analysis software for immune sequencing data. Regarding the study as a whole: TRBV segments more frequent in patients than in controls numbered roughly 5 and included TRBV5-6, TRBV5-1 and TRBV20-1.

For these TCRs, the target antigens are not known. Every TCR beta cDNA library bore unique molecular identifiers. TCRdb passed the PCR reads through MiXCR, listing each CDR3 protein once. The sample yields more than 450,000 distinct CDR3 sequences, around 47% seen once. Sequenced: blood. These receptors were collected from a girl aged 10 to 17 with multiple sclerosis.

The chain couples TRBV4-1 to TRBJ1-5, with TRBD1 matching 10 bases. Germline V gives CDR1 MGHRA, CDR2 YSYEKL. CDR3 length equals 16 residues. J lost 3 bases, V lost 4 bases, and 6 bases had no gene match. CDR3 loop: CASSPQTGGPNQPQHF. The CDR3 DNA is TGCGCCAGCAGCCCCCAGACAGGGGGCCCCAATCAGCCCCAGCATTTT.

This clonotype has a handful of counts. This chain links TRBV13 with TRBJ2-5; possibly TRBD1 for D (5 bases). The assigned J gene may be wrong: the sequence end matches TRBJ2-7 better. CDR1 is PRHDT, CDR2 FYEKMQ, per germline (reference sequence). This CDR3 has 15 amino acids. CDR3 sequence (DNA): TGTGCCAGCAGCCTTTCGACCAAGGACACCCACGAGCAGTACTTC. Amino acids: CASSLSTKDTHEQYF.

The V gene is TRBV6-5, the J gene TRBJ2-7; 7 nucleotides agree with TRBD1. This CDR3 has 13 amino acids. J was trimmed by 1 base and V by 8 bases; bases with no gene match: 5. Germline CDR1 reads MNHEY; CDR2 reads SVGAGI. For the CDR3, the DNA is TGTGCCAGCCGTCCGACAGGGTCCTACGAGCAGTACTTC. Residues: CASRPTGSYEQYF.

The rearrangement joins TRBV25-1 to TRBJ1-1; D uncertain. The CDR3 contains 14 residues. V dropped 7 bases and J dropped 1 base, with 13 bases sitting between them. Germline loops: CDR1 MGHDK, CDR2 SYGVNS. CDR3 in DNA: TGTGCCAGCACCTACGGACCGGCGAACACTGAAGCTTTCTTT. Amino acid sequence: CASTYGPANTEAFF.

This clonotype has only a few counts. This chain joins TRBV20-1 and TRBJ2-4, with 15 bases identical to TRBD2. The CDR3 is 17 amino acids. Losses at the gene ends were 3 bases for V and 3 bases for J; bases not matched to a gene: 6. Germline CDR1 reads DFQATT; CDR2 reads SNEGSKA (reference sequence). CDR3 region: CSARGLAGGDLKNIQYF. CDR3 DNA: TGCAGTGCTAGGGGACTAGCGGGAGGTGACCTCAAAAACATTCAGTACTTC.

The chain links TRBV20-1 to TRBJ2-7; D may be TRBD1 (6 bases). The ends were cut back, 5 bases at V and 2 bases at J, with 10 bases in the middle. Germline loops: CDR1 DFQATT, CDR2 SNEGSKA (reference sequence). The CDR3 is 12 residues long. The CDR3 DNA follows: TGCAGTGCTGGGACATCAGCCTACGAGCAGTACTTC. It encodes CSAGTSAYEQYF.

This chain uses TRBV5-6 with TRBJ1-1; tentative D call: TRBD1 (6 bases). This CDR3 spans 15 amino acids. V was clipped by 8 bases and J by 6 bases, with 23 bases between them. CDR1 and CDR2 (germline): SGHDT, YYEEEE. CDR3 coding DNA: TGTGCCAGTAGCCCCGCGGGGGCTCCGGGGGCTGAAGCTTTCTTT. Its translation is CASSPAGAPGAEAFF.

The J gene is TRBJ1-6, the V gene TRBV6-5; unclear D gene. The germline CDR1 and CDR2 sequences are MNHEY and SVGAGI. Trimming left V 2 bases short and J 7 bases short, with 3 bases between. The CDR3 consists of 12 residues. The DNA for the CDR3 is TGTGCCAGCAGTTACGGAAATTCACCCCTCCACTTT. It encodes CASSYGNSPLHF.

The chain is built from TRBV2 and TRBJ1-2; D gene uncertain. The germline V gene encodes CDR1 SNHLY and CDR2 FYNNEI. The CDR3 consists of 15 residues. V was trimmed by 6 bases and J by 6 bases, leaving 20 bases between them. The CDR3 reads CASSELVGGDDGYTF. The CDR3 coding sequence is TGTGCCAGCAGCGAATTGGTAGGAGGAGACGATGGCTACACCTTC.

The J gene is TRBJ2-7, the V gene TRBV7-9, with 8 bases aligning to TRBD2. The end of the DNA is better explained by TRBJ2-4, so the J call may be wrong. Per germline, CDR1 SEHNR and CDR2 FQNEAQ (reference sequence). The CDR3 is 16 residues long. The CDR3, as DNA: TGTGCCAGCAGCTCCCCCGCGGGAGGACTCAAAAACATTCAGTACTTC. Its protein is CASSSPAGGLKNIQYF.

The chain uses TRBV29-1 and TRBJ1-5; possible D gene TRBD1, 5 bases. The CDR3 is made up of 13 amino acids. Trimming left V 8 bases short and J 6 bases short, with 17 bases between. Germline CDR1 and CDR2: SQVTM and ANQGSEA. This CDR3 reads CSFQGSGSQPQHF. The CDR3 nucleotides read TGCAGCTTCCAGGGCTCGGGAAGTCAGCCCCAGCATTTT.

The chain links TRBV12-3 or TRBV12-4 to TRBJ1-2, with TRBD1 matching 8 bases. The trim removed 5 bases at V and 8 bases at J, leaving 7 bases unmatched. The CDR3 consists of 13 residues. The CDR3: CASSEGTGGGYTF. The CDR3 DNA sequence: TGTGCCAGCAGTGAAGGGACAGGAGGAGGCTACACCTTC.

V is TRBV2 and J is TRBJ2-1; TRBD2 is a possible D gene (6 bases). V shed 3 bases and J shed 6 bases, with 21 bases lying between them. CDR1 is SNHLY, CDR2 FYNNEI, per germline. The CDR3 runs to 17 residues. In DNA form, the CDR3 reads TGTGCCAGCAGTGAGGGGTATCGTAGCGGAGCGGGCAATGAGCAGTTCTTC. Its translation: CASSEGYRSGAGNEQFF.

CDR3 nucleotides: TGTGCCATCAGTGATTCTGACAGGTTGAATGTGGAGCAGTACTTC. This encodes CAISDSDRLNVEQYF. The rearrangement uses TRBV10-3 and TRBJ2-7; D might be TRBD1 (6 bases). Trimming removed 3 bases from V and 7 bases from J, with 19 bases in between. The length of the CDR3 is 15 residues. CDR1 and CDR2 (germline): ENHRY, SYGVKD.

This clonotype occurred a few times. The chain couples TRBV27 to TRBJ2-1; 10 bases agree with TRBD2. J lost 7 bases, V lost 10 bases, and 16 bases had no gene match. The CDR3 length is 16 residues. From germline, CDR1 is MNHEY and CDR2 SMNVEV (reference sequence). CDR3 sequence reads: CATTVWSGGARNEQFF. The CDR3 DNA follows: TGTGCCACCACAGTTTGGAGCGGGGGGGCTAGGAATGAGCAGTTCTTC.

This clonotype was observed a handful of times. This sequence joins TRBV5-6 and TRBJ2-1; 7 bases agree with TRBD1. The CDR3 is 17 amino acids. The V and J ends lost 3 bases and 0 bases, in that order; junction bases with no gene match: 9. Germline CDR1 is SGHDT and CDR2 is YYEEEE. The CDR3 loop reads CASSSRDSYSSYNEQFF. CDR3 sequence (DNA): TGTGCCAGCAGCTCCCGGGACAGTTACAGCTCCTACAATGAGCAGTTCTTC.

This clonotype was counted a few times. This chain links TRBV4-1 with TRBJ2-4, with D possibly matching TRBD1 (6 bases). The germline V gene encodes CDR1 MGHRA and CDR2 YSYEKL. Trimming removed 0 bases at V and 7 bases at J, with 10 bases between. The CDR3 has 14 amino acids. The CDR3 here is CASSQDRGGNIQYF. In DNA form, the CDR3 reads TGCGCCAGCAGCCAAGACAGGGGTGGTAACATTCAGTACTTC.

The sample holds a few counts of this clonotype. This chain connects TRBV27 to TRBJ2-7; D remains ambiguous. This CDR3 spans 15 amino acids. Trimming stripped 2 bases from V and 0 bases from J, with 11 bases between. Germline CDR1 is MNHEY and CDR2 is SMNVEV (reference sequence). CDR3 amino acids: CASSLRQKSSYEQYF. The CDR3 nucleotides are TGTGCCAGCAGTTTAAGGCAAAAGTCCTCCTACGAGCAGTACTTC.

As for this clonotype: Because the CDR3 is missing its conserved closing phenylalanine or tryptophan, this is likely a read error. This chain uses TRBV19 with TRBJ2-7; 9 positions agree with TRBD1. Germline CDR1 is LNHDA and CDR2 is SQIVND (reference sequence). This CDR3 is built from 14 residues. With 5 bases clipped from V and 5 bases from J, the junction kept 7 bases outside the gene matches. CDR3 in DNA: TGTGCCAGTAGTTTGGGACAGGGAAAGGACGAGCAGTACCTC. Protein product: CASSLGQGKDEQYL.

The genes are TRBV5-5 and TRBJ1-2; D not certain. Trimming removed 4 bases from V and 5 bases from J, with 21 bases in between. The CDR3 is 16 amino acids. The germline V gene has CDR1 SGHKS and CDR2 YYEKEE (reference sequence). This chain's CDR3 is CASSHRSLGSRYGYTF. The CDR3 region has the DNA TGTGCCAGCAGCCACCGTTCCTTGGGGTCCCGATATGGCTACACCTTC.

The chain joins TRBV20-1 to TRBJ1-4, with TRBD1 matching 8 bases. V lost 3 bases and J lost 13; bases outside the gene matches: 7. CDR1 is DFQATT, CDR2 SNEGSKA, per germline (reference sequence). The CDR3 consists of 12 residues. For the CDR3, the DNA is TGCAGTGCTAGTAAGGGACAGGATATACTGTTTTTT. It is translated as CSASKGQDILFF.